This T cell receptor (beta chain) was observed in a study of blood T cell repertoires in COVID-19. Assay: immunoSEQ multiplex PCR; the TCRdb copy retains only in-frame clones and omits some. This table has some 250,000 clones, around nine tenths appearing once. CDR1 is MNHEY, CDR2 SVGEGT, per germline. The V and J ends lost 5 bases and 5 bases respectively, with 18 bases between them. CDR3 length equals 15 residues. The receptor comes from a middle-aged man who had recovered from COVID-19. The sample was PBMCs or T cells enriched from blood (not recorded which). This chain connects TRBV6-2 or TRBV6-3 to TRBJ2-5; D is possibly TRBD1 (6 bases). The CDR3 spells CASSVLRTAQETQYF. CDR3 bases: TGTGCCAGCAGTGTACTCAGGACAGCTCAGGAGACCCAGTACTTC.